Sequencing of this TCR beta chain was carried out in a study of T cell repertoires in cytomegalovirus infection. This clonotype was detected only a few times. Its antigen remains unidentified. Points from the study as a whole: HLA-C-restricted, CMV-specific TCR beta clonotypes were dominant ex vivo. Carriage of CMV together with the relevant HLA was identifiable through cumulative public TCR beta family frequency.

One entry per CDR3 protein, called by TCRdb with MiXCR from the reads. The table lists 510,000 or so distinct CDR3 sequences, roughly 29% of them singletons, with less than 15% in the top ten. The germline V gene has CDR1 DFQATT and CDR2 SNEGSKA (reference sequence). The ends lost 2 bases at V and 0 bases at J; junction bases unmatched: 4. This CDR3 contains 15 residues. Specimen: PBMCs. The chain is built from TRBV20-1 and TRBJ2-3, with TRBD2 matching over 8 bases. The clonotype was recovered from a human donor in good health (CMV status not recorded). Some clones in this sample may be carry-over from other donors' samples. CDR3 region: CSARIPSGSTDTQYF. The CDR3 coding sequence is TGCAGTGCTAGAATCCCTAGCGGGAGCACAGATACGCAGTATTTT.